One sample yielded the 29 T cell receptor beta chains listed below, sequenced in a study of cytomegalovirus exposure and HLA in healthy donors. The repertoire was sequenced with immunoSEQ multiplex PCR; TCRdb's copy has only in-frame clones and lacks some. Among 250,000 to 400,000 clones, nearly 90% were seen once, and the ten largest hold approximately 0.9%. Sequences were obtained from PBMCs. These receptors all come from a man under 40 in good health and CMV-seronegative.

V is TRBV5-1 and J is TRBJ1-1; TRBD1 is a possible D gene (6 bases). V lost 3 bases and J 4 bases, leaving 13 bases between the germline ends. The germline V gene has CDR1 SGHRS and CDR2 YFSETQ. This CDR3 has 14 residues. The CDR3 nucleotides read TGCGCCAGCAGCTGGGGGGGCACAGGCACTGAAGCTTTCTTT. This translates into CASSWGGTGTEAFF. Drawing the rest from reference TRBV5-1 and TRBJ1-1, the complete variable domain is KAGVTQTPRYLIKTRGQQVTLSCSPISGHRSVSWYQQTPGQGLQFLFEYFSETQRNKGNFPGRFSGRQFSNSRSEMNVSTLELGDSALYLCASSWGGTGTEAFFGQGTRLTVV.

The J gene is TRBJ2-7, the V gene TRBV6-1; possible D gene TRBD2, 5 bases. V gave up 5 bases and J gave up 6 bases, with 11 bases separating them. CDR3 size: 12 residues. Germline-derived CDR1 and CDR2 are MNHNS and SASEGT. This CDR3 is CASSPPGVEQYF. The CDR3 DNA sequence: TGTGCCAGCAGTCCCCCCGGGGTCGAGCAGTACTTC.

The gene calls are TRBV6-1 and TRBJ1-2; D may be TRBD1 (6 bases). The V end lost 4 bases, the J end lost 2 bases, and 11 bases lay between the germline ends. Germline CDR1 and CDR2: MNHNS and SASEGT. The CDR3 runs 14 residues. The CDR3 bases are TGTGCCAGCAGTGGAACCCAGGGGAACTATGGCTACACCTTC. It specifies CASSGTQGNYGYTF.

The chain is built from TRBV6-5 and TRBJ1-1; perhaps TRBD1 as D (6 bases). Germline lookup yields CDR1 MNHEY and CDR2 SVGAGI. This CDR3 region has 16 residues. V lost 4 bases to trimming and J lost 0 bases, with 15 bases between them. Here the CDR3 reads CASSSSRTALNTEAFF. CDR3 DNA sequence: TGTGCCAGCAGTTCATCGAGGACAGCCTTGAACACTGAAGCTTTCTTT.

CDR3 sequence reads: CASSLSRGIWGGYTF. As DNA, the CDR3 is TGTGCCAGCAGTTTAAGCAGGGGAATATGGGGTGGCTACACCTTC. The chain recombines TRBV27 with TRBJ1-2, with D possibly matching TRBD1 (6 bases). The CDR3 is made up of 15 amino acids. The germline V gene has CDR1 MNHEY and CDR2 SMNVEV (reference sequence). Trimming removed 2 bases at V and 7 bases at J, with 17 bases between.

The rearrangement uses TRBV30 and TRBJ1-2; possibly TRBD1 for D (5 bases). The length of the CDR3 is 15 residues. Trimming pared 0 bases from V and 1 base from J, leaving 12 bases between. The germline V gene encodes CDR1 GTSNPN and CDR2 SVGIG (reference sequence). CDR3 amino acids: CAWSVAPGHNYGYTF. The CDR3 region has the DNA TGTGCCTGGAGTGTAGCTCCCGGACATAACTATGGCTACACCTTC.

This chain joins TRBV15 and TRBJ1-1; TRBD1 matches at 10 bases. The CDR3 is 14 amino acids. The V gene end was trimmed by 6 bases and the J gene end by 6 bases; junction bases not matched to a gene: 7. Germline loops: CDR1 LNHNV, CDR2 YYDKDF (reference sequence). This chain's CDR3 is CATSQGGQGAEAFF. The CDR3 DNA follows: TGTGCCACCAGTCAAGGAGGACAGGGGGCTGAAGCTTTCTTT. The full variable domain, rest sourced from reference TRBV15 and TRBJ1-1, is DAMVIQNPRYQVTQFGKPVTLSCSQTLNHNVMYWYQQKSSQAPKLLFHYYDKDFNNEADTPDNFQSRRPNTSFCFLDIRSPGLGDTAMYLCATSQGGQGAEAFFGQGTRLTVV.

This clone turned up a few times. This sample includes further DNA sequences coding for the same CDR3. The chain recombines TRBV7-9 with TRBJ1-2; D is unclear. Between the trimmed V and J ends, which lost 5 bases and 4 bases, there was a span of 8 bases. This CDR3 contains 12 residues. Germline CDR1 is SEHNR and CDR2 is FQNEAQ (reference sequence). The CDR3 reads CASSLVAYGYTF. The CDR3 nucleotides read TGTGCCAGCAGCCTGGTGGCCTATGGCTACACCTTC. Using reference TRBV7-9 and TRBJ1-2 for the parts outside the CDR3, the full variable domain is DTGVSQNPRHKITKRGQNVTFRCDPISEHNRLYWYRQTLGQGPEFLTYFQNEAQLEKSRLLSDRFSAERPKGSFSTLEIQRTEQGDSAMYLCASSLVAYGYTFGSGTRLTVV.

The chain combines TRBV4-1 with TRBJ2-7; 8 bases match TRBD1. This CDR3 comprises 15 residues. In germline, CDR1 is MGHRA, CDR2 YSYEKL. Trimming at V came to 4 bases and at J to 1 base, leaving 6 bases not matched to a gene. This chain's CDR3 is CASSRPGQGSYEQYF. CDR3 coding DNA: TGCGCCAGCAGCCGCCCCGGACAGGGATCCTACGAGCAGTACTTC.

CDR3: CASSYNGGGETQYF. The CDR3 coding sequence is TGTGCCAGCAGTTACAATGGCGGTGGAGAGACCCAGTACTTC. The V call is TRBV6-5, the J call TRBJ2-5; D is undetermined. The CDR3 consists of 14 residues. Trimming left V 2 bases short and J 4 bases short, with 11 bases between. Germline lookup yields CDR1 MNHEY and CDR2 SVGAGI.

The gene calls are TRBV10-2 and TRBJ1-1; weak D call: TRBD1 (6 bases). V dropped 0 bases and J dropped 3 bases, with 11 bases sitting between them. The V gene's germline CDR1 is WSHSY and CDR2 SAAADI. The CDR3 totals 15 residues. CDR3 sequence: CASSESQGTYTEAFF. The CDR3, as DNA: TGCGCCAGCAGTGAGTCGCAGGGGACCTACACTGAAGCTTTCTTT.

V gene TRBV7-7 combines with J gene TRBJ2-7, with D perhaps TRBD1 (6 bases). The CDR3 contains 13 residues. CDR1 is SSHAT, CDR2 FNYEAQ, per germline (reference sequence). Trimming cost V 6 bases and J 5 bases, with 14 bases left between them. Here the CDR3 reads CASSRGQFDEQYF. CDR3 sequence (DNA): TGTGCCAGCAGTCGCGGACAGTTCGACGAGCAGTACTTC.

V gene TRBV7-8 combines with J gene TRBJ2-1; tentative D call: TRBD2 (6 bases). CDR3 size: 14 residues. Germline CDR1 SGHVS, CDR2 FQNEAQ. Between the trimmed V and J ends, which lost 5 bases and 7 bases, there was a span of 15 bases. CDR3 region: CASSPPGLGNEQFF. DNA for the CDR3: TGTGCCAGCAGCCCTCCGGGACTTGGTAATGAGCAGTTCTTC.

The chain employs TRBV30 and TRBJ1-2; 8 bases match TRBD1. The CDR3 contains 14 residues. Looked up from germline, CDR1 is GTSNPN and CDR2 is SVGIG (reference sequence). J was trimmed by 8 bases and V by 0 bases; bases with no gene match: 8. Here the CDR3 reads CAWSVTGGNWGYTF. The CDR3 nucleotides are TGTGCCTGGAGTGTAACAGGGGGAAATTGGGGCTACACCTTC.

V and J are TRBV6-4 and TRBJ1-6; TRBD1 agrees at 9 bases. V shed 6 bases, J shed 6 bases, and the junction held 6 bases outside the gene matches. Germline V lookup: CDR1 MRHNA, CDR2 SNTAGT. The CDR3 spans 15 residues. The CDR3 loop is CASRQPGQGNSPLHF. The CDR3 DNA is TGTGCCAGCAGACAACCGGGACAGGGTAATTCACCCCTCCACTTT.

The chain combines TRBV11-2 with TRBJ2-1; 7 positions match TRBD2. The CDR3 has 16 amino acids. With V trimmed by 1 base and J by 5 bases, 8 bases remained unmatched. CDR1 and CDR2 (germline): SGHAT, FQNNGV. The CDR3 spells CASSLVGLGANNEQFF. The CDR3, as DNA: TGTGCCAGCAGCTTAGTCGGACTAGGTGCTAACAATGAGCAGTTCTTC.

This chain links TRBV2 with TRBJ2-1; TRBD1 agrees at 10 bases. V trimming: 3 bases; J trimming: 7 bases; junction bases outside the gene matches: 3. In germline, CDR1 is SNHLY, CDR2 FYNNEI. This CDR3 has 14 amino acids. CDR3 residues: CASSEGTGVNEQFF. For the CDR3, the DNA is TGTGCCAGCAGTGAGGGGACAGGGGTGAATGAGCAGTTCTTC.

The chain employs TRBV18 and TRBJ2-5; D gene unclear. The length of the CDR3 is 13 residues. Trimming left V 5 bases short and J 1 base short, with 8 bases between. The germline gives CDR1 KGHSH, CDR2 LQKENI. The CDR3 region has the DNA TGTGCCAGCTCATCAACTATCCAAGAGACCCAGTACTTC. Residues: CASSSTIQETQYF.

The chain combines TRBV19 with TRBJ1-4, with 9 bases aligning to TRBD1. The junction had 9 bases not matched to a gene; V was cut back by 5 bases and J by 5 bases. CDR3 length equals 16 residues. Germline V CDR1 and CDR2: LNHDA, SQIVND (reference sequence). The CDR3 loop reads CASSLPLGQGNEKLFF. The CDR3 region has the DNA TGTGCCAGTAGTTTACCTCTAGGACAGGGGAATGAAAAACTGTTTTTT.

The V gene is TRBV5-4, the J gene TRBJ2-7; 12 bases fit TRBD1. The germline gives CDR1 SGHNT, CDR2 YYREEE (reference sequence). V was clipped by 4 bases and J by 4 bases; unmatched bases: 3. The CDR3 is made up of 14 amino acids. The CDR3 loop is CASSRGQGAYEQYF. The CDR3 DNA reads TGTGCCAGCAGCCGGGGACAGGGGGCTTACGAGCAGTACTTC. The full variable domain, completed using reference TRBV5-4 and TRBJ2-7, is ETGVTQSPTHLIKTRGQQVTLRCSSQSGHNTVSWYQQALGQGPQFIFQYYREEENGRGNFPPRFSGLQFPNYSSELNVNALELDDSALYLCASSRGQGAYEQYFGPGTRLTVT.

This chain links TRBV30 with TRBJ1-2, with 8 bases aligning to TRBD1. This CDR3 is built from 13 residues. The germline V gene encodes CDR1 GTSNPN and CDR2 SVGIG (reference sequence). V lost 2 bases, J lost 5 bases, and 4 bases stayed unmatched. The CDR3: CAWSTGGKYGYTF. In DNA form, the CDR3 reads TGTGCCTGGAGTACAGGGGGGAAATATGGCTACACCTTC.

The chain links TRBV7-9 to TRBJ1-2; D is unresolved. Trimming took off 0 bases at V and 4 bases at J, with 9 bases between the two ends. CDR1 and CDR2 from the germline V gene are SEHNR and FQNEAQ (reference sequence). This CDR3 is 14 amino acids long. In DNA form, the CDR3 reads TGTGCCAGCAGCTTAGCGGGCTTGAGCTATGGCTACACCTTC. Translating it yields CASSLAGLSYGYTF.

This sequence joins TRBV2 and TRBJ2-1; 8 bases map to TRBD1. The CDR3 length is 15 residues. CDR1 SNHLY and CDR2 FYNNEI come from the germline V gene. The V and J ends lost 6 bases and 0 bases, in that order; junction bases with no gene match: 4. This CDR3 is CASRPDRGSYNEQFF. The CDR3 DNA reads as TGTGCCAGCAGACCCGACAGGGGCTCCTACAATGAGCAGTTCTTC.

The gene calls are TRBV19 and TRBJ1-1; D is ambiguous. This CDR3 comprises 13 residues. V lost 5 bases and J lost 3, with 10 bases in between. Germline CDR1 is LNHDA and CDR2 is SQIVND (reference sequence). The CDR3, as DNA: TGTGCCAGTAGTCTATACAGAGACACTGAAGCTTTCTTT. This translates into CASSLYRDTEAFF.

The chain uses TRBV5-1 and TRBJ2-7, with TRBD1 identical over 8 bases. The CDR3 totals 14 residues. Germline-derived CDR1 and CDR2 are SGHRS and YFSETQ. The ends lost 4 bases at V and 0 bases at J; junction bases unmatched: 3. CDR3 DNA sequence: TGCGCCAGCAGCCCCGGGACAGGCTCCTACGAGCAGTACTTC. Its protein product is CASSPGTGSYEQYF.

The CDR3 sequence: CATSRDKSSWRNTEAFF. CDR3 bases: TGTGCCACCAGCAGAGATAAGTCGAGCTGGAGGAACACTGAAGCTTTCTTT. The chain uses TRBV15 and TRBJ1-1; D gene ambiguous. CDR3 length: 17 amino acids. The V end lost 0 bases, the J end lost 1 base, and 15 bases lay between the germline ends. Germline V gene sequence: CDR1 LNHNV, CDR2 YYDKDF (reference sequence).

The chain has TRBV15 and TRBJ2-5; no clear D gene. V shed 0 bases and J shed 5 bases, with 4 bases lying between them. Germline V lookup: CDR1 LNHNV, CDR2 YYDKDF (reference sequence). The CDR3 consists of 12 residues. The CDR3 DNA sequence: TGTGCCACCAGCAGAGATCTGGAGACCCAGTACTTC. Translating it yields CATSRDLETQYF.

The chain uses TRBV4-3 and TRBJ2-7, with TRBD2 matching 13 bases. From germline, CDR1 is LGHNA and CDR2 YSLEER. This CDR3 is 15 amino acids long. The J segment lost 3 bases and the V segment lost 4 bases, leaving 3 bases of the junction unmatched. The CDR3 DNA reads TGCGCCAGCAGCCCCGGGACTAGCGGGGTCTACGAGCAGTACTTC. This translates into CASSPGTSGVYEQYF.

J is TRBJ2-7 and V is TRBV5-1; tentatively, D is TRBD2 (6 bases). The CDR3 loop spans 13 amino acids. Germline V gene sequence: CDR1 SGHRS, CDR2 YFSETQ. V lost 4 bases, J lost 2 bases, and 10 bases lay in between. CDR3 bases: TGCGCCAGCAGCGGGTGGGGGGCCTACGAGCAGTACTTC. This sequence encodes CASSGWGAYEQYF.